This TCR beta chain was profiled in a study of cytomegalovirus exposure and HLA in healthy donors. A word on this clone: Its specificity is unknown.

This CDR3 comprises 13 residues. In germline, CDR1 is LNHNV, CDR2 YYDKDF (reference sequence). Trimming removed 2 bases from V and 8 bases from J; junction bases left unmatched: 5. Whereas donors were nominally healthy upon sampling, unrecorded immune exposures were probable. Study-level results: 150 or so TCR beta chains were listed as cytomegalovirus-associated. According to reports, the classifier identified cytomegalovirus status with high specificity and sensitivity.

Primers included in the PCR were 60 Vbeta and 13 Jbeta primers. Using immunoSEQ multiplex PCR, the repertoire was profiled, and TCRdb retains in-frame clones only, with some absent. Among 140,000 to 150,000 clones listed, about four fifths were seen once. The chain carries TRBV15 and TRBJ1-1; 7 positions agree with TRBD1. The source material was PBMCs. This receptor was identified in a woman aged 18-29 years in good health and CMV-seropositive. CDR3 sequence: CATSRSWTGEAFF. DNA of the CDR3: TGTGCCACCAGCAGATCCTGGACAGGAGAAGCTTTCTTT.